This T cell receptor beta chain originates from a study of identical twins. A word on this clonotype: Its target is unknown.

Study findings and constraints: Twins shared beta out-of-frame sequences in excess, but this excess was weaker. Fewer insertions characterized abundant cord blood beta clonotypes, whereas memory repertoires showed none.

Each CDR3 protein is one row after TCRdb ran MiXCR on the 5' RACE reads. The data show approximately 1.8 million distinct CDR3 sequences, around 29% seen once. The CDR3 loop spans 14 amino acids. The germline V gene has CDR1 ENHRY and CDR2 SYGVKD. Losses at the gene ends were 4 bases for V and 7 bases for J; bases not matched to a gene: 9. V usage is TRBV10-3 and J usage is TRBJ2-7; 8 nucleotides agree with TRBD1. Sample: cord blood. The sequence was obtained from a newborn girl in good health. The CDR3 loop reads CAISGDRSYNEQYF. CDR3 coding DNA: TGTGCCATCAGTGGGGACAGGTCTTACAATGAGCAGTACTTC.